The next 3 T cell receptor beta chains were all read from a single sample in a study of immune characterization of retroperitoneal liposarcoma. Each CDR3 protein is one row after TCRdb ran MiXCR on the PCR reads. The table records roughly 7,300 distinct CDR3 sequences, 25% to 30% of them present only once. Sequencing was performed on blood. These receptors came from a male donor with retroperitoneal liposarcoma.

This clonotype is medium-sized. The chain has TRBV7-2 and TRBJ2-3; D is perhaps TRBD2 (6 bases). CDR1 and CDR2 from the germline V gene are SGHTA and FQGNSA. The CDR3 length is 14 residues. The V end lost 5 bases, the J end lost 2 bases, and 11 bases lay between the germline ends. CDR3 residues: CASSRGLSTDTQYF. CDR3 sequence (DNA): TGTGCCAGCAGCCGGGGACTTTCCACAGATACGCAGTATTTT.

This clonotype is large (0.1 to 1%) within its sample. The chain combines TRBV10-2 with TRBJ2-3, with TRBD2 matching 10 bases. CDR3 length equals 16 residues. Germline-derived CDR1 and CDR2 are WSHSY and SAAADI. Germline trimming cut 7 bases from V and 3 bases from J; bases unmatched to any gene: 10. The CDR3 DNA is TGCGCCAGCACCTCCCTGGGACTAGCGCTGACAGATACGCAGTATTTT. Its protein is CASTSLGLALTDTQYF.

Within the sample, this clonotype is medium-sized. The chain recombines TRBV6-1 with TRBJ2-3, with a possible D match to TRBD2 (5 bases). The CDR3 has 14 residues. Germline CDR1 MNHNS, CDR2 SASEGT. The V end was cut by 8 bases, the J end by 2 bases, with 14 bases between. The CDR3 sequence: CASRPQRTTDTQYF. CDR3 DNA: TGTGCCAGCCGTCCTCAGCGGACCACAGATACGCAGTATTTT.